This T cell receptor (beta chain) was identified in a study of shared clonotypes between healthy human individuals. Study-wide findings and caveats: It was the non-shared clonotypes that had lower generation probabilities than clonotypes shared by all four donors.

V lost 2 bases to trimming and J lost 9 bases, with 17 bases between them. The CDR3 covers 15 residues. Germline assignment: CDR1 MDHEN and CDR2 SYDVKM. For this clone: Its antigen is not identified.

Healthy HIV-negative adults without recent acute infections or vaccinations served as donors. Only Caucasian adults living in Nashville, Tennessee served as donors. Here immunoSEQ multiplex PCR was the method, and the copy in TCRdb shows in-frame clones only, minus some. The sample has roughly 2 million clones; roughly 95% are singletons. The TCR was taken from a man between 18 and 35 years old in good health. Sample: naive CD4+ T cells sorted from blood. Specified subset: CD45RA+ positively selected. This chain links TRBV28 with TRBJ1-5; perhaps TRBD1 as D (5 bases). The CDR3 DNA reads as TGTGCCAGCAGTTTAGAGACCGGGACTCTTTCGCCCCAGCATTTT. Protein: CASSLETGTLSPQHF.